A selection of T cell receptor beta chains follows, all from one sample in a study of OX40 agonist ivuxolimab in advanced cancers. Assay used: immunoSEQ multiplex PCR; TCRdb lists only in-frame clones, some missing. Of approximately 100,000 clones listed, 90% are singletons. The specimen was CD4+ or CD8+ T cells sorted from blood, collected in a trial of the OX40 agonist ivuxolimab. These receptors were obtained from an adult with an advanced solid tumor such as melanoma, head and neck, liver or kidney cancer. CDR3s include the opening cysteine and the closing phenylalanine or tryptophan. Fields, in order: CDR3 length, V gene, J gene, CDR3 protein.

length: 16; V: TRBV4-1; J: TRBJ2-3; CDR3: CASSLSERTGADTQYF
length: 15; V: TRBV28; J: TRBJ1-4; CDR3: CASSLWQGPNEKLFF
length: 13; V: TRBV11-2; J: TRBJ2-7; CDR3: CASSSPTTYEQYF
length: 16; V: TRBV7-5; J: TRBJ1-3; CDR3: CARSLGWDRGPEPIYF
length: 13; V: TRBV7-9; J: TRBJ1-4; CDR3: CASSRDINEKLFF
length: 12; V: TRBV29-1; J: TRBJ2-5; CDR3: CSVIAGEETQYF
length: 18; V: TRBV1; J: TRBJ2-7; CDR3: CTSSQPGLSGGPLYEQYF
length: 13; V: TRBV6-6; J: TRBJ2-7; CDR3: CASSYRQPGEQYF
length: 17; V: TRBV19; J: TRBJ1-5; CDR3: CASSIPGGARDNQPQHF
length: 14; V: TRBV6-5; J: TRBJ2-1; CDR3: CASTQREAWDEQFF
length: 14; V: TRBV6-1; J: TRBJ2-3; CDR3: CASRASGRTDTQYF
length: 15; V: TRBV19; J: TRBJ1-2; CDR3: CASSDGTGVFYGYTF
length: 16; V: TRBV4-1; J: TRBJ2-3; CDR3: CASSRELARSTDTQYF
length: 14; V: TRBV4-1; J: TRBJ2-5; CDR3: CASSQYNGGETQYF
length: 15; V: TRBV10-3; J: TRBJ1-2; CDR3: CAISESNGGRYGYTF
length: 15; V: TRBV5-6; J: TRBJ2-5; CDR3: CASSRTSGGQETQYF
length: 16; V: TRBV7-2; J: TRBJ2-2; CDR3: CASSIKGGRVAGELFF
length: 15; V: TRBV4-1; J: TRBJ2-3; CDR3: CASSQGGGKTDTQYF
length: 15; V: TRBV30; J: TRBJ2-1; CDR3: CAWSRGTSGVNEQFF
length: 15; V: TRBV6-1; J: TRBJ2-2; CDR3: CASRLAGMNTGELFF
length: 15; V: TRBV9; J: TRBJ1-4; CDR3: CASSAYRGPSEKLFF
length: 17; V: TRBV5-6; J: TRBJ1-4; CDR3: CASSLFRGRATNEKLFF
length: 13; V: TRBV7-2; J: TRBJ1-2; CDR3: CASSLDRRYGYTF
length: 12; V: TRBV10-3; J: TRBJ1-2; CDR3: CAISRTDYGYTF
length: 15; V: TRBV2; J: TRBJ1-2; CDR3: CASREERGLGYGYTF
length: 14; V: TRBV28; J: TRBJ2-7; CDR3: CASSGNRETYEQYF
length: 16; V: TRBV18; J: TRBJ2-3; CDR3: CASSPVGVSYTDTQYF
length: 14; V: TRBV5-4; J: TRBJ1-3; CDR3: CASSTFGSGNTIYF
length: 17; V: TRBV5-1; J: TRBJ2-7; CDR3: CASSLGPVGRAVPEQYF
length: 13; V: TRBV11-1; J: TRBJ2-5; CDR3: CASSPSTQETQYF
length: 17; V: TRBV7-9; J: TRBJ2-7; CDR3: CASSLGGLSSHAYEQYF
length: 16; V: TRBV6-6; J: TRBJ1-2; CDR3: CATNEFTGTANYGYTF
length: 15; V: TRBV28; J: TRBJ2-1; CDR3: CASALLAGFYNEQFF
length: 16; V: TRBV9; J: TRBJ2-3; CDR3: CASSVGISGGTDTQYF
length: 15; V: TRBV27; J: TRBJ2-1; CDR3: CASSPSGRSYNEQFF
length: 13; V: TRBV11-1; J: TRBJ2-3; CDR3: CASSLRGPSTQYF
length: 15; V: TRBV19; J: TRBJ2-5; CDR3: CASKKLAGNPETQYF
length: 16; V: TRBV5-4; J: TRBJ1-1; CDR3: CASSLGQGVGNTEAFF
length: 15; V: TRBV6-6; J: TRBJ2-7; CDR3: CASSYFQRASYEQYF
length: 11; V: TRBV28; J: TRBJ2-1; CDR3: CATDSGNEQFF
length: 14; V: TRBV5-6; J: TRBJ2-3; CDR3: CASSLGRGTDTQYF
length: 13; V: TRBV18; J: TRBJ1-1; CDR3: CASSGGSGTEAFF
length: 14; V: TRBV5-1; J: TRBJ2-7; CDR3: CASSLVGSDYEQYF
length: 12; V: TRBV5-1; J: TRBJ2-3; CDR3: CASSPGGDTQYF
length: 11; V: TRBV7-6; J: TRBJ1-3; CDR3: CASSLDNTIYF
length: 19; V: TRBV4-1; J: TRBJ2-3; CDR3: CASSQGAAGGPRRTDTQYF
length: 15; V: TRBV7-2; J: TRBJ2-7; CDR3: CASSSSGSASYEQYF
length: 13; V: TRBV5-5; J: TRBJ1-2; CDR3: CASSLEGDYGYTF
length: 14; V: TRBV4-3; J: TRBJ2-1; CDR3: CASGIAGGYNEQFF
length: 14; V: TRBV30; J: TRBJ1-5; CDR3: CAWAQLNSNQPQHF
length: 15; V: TRBV14; J: TRBJ2-1; CDR3: CASSQGSRINNEQFF
length: 14; V: TRBV4-1; J: TRBJ2-5; CDR3: CASSQLRGSGTQYF